Included here is one TCR beta chain sequence, with context. Its matching antigen is unknown. The data were obtained in a study of shared clonotypes between healthy human individuals. V was pared by 6 bases and J by 4 bases, with 8 bases of the junction left unmatched. CDR3 length: 15 residues. Germline V CDR1 and CDR2: KGHSH, LQKENI. Study results and limitations: When naive CD4 clonotypes were compared across a handful of donors, about 4.9% were shared.

Profiling relied on immunoSEQ multiplex PCR, and the TCRdb table lists in-frame clones only, not all of them. The repertoire holds over a million clones, with approximately 98.5% as singletons. Sequenced input: naive CD4+ T cells sorted from blood. Stated subset: CD45RA+ positively selected. This sequence originates from a young man in good health. The V gene is TRBV18, the J gene TRBJ2-3; 9 positions agree with TRBD2. The CDR3 is CASSQSSGAADTQYF. CDR3 coding DNA: TGTGCCAGCTCCCAATCTAGCGGGGCGGCAGATACGCAGTATTTT.